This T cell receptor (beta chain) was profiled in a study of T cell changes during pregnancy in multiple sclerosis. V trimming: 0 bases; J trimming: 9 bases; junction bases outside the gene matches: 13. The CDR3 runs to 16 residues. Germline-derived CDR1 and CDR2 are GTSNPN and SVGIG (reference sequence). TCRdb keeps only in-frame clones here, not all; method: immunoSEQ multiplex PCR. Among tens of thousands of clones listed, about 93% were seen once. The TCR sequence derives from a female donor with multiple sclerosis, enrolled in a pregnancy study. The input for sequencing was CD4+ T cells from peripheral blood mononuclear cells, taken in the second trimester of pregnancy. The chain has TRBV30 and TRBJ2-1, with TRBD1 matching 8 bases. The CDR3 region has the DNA TGTGCCTGGAGTGTACTGTGGGGACAGGAACGGGTTGAGCAGTTCTTC. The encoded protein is CAWSVLWGQERVEQFF.